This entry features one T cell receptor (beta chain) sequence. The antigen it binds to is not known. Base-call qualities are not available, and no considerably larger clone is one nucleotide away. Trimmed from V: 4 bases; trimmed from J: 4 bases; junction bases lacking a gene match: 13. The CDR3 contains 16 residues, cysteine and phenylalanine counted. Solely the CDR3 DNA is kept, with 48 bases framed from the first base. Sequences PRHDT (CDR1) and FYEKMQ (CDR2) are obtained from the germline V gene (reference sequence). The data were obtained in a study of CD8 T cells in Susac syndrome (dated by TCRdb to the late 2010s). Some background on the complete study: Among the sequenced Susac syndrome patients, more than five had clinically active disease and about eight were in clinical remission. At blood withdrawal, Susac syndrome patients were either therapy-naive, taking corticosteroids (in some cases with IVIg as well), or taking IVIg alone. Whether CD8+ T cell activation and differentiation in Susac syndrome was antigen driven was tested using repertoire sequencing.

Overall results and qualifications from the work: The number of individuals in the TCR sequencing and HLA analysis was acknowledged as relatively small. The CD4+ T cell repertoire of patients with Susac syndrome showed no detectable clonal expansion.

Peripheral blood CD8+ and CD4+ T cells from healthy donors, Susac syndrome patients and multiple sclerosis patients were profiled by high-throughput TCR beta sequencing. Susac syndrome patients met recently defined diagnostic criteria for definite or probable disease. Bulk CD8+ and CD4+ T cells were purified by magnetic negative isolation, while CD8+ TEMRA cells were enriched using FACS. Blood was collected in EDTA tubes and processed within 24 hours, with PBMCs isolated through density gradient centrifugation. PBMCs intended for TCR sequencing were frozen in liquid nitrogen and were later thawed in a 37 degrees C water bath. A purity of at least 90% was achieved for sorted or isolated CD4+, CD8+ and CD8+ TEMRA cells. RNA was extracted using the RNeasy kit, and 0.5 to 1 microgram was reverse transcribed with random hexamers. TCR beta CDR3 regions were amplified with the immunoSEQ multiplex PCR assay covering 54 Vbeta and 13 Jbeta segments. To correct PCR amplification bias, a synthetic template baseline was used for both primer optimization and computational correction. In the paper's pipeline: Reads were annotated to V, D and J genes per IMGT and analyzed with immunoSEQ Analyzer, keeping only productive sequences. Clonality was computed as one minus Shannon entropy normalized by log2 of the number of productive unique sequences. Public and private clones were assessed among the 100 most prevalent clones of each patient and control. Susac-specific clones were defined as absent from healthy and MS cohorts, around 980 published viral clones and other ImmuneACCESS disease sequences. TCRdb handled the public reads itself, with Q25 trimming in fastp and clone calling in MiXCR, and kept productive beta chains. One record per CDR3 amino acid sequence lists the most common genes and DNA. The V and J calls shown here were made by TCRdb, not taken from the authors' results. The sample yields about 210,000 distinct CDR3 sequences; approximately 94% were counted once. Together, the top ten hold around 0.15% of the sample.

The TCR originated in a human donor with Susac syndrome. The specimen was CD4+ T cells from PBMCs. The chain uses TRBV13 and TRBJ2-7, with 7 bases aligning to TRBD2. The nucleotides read TGTGCCAGCAGCTCCGAAGCGGCGGGGGTGAAGTACGAGCAGTACTTC. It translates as CASSSEAAGVKYEQYF.